Each of the 20 T cell receptor beta chains below was sequenced from the same sample in a study of T cells in Graves' hyperthyroidism and ophthalmopathy. Researchers amplified the TCR beta CDR3 regions from RNA transcripts. The primer set for the first-round RT-PCR of the TCR CDR3 was HTBI. TCRdb re-called the multiplex PCR reads with MiXCR, one entry per CDR3 protein. The table has fewer than 350,000 distinct CDR3 sequences, roughly an eighth seen once. Sequenced material: blood. The receptors were sampled from a woman in her thirties or forties with Graves' hyperthyroidism.

This clonotype came up many times. The chain employs TRBV20-1 and TRBJ2-2; D unclear. Germline lookup yields CDR1 DFQATT and CDR2 SNEGSKA (reference sequence). The CDR3 spans 11 residues. V lost 8 bases and J lost 3, with 7 bases in between. The chain's CDR3 is CSTYHTGELFF. CDR3 nucleotide sequence: TGCAGTACTTACCACACCGGGGAGCTGTTTTTT.

This clonotype was detected only once. The chain recombines TRBV18 with TRBJ2-7, with D uncertain. The germline V gene has CDR1 KGHSH and CDR2 LQKENI. CDR3 length: 14 amino acids. Trimming took 3 bases from V and 6 from J, leaving 15 bases between them. The CDR3 bases are TGTGCCAGCTCACCTTCGGCAGTGGTCCGCGAGCAGTACTTC. It is translated as CASSPSAVVREQYF.

The chain recombines TRBV7-9 with TRBJ2-6; D uncertain. V was cut by 7 bases and J by 1 base, with 8 bases left in between. The CDR3 spans 14 residues. CDR1 and CDR2 (germline): SEHNR, FQNEAQ (reference sequence). The CDR3 sequence is CASTTGSGANVLTF. The CDR3 DNA follows: TGTGCCAGCACCACCGGGTCTGGGGCCAACGTCCTGACTTTC.

Concerning this clonotype itself: A much bigger clone sits one base away, suggesting this may be a read error. The J gene is TRBJ2-3, the V gene TRBV14, with D possibly matching TRBD2 (6 bases). The V gene's germline CDR1 is SGHDN and CDR2 FVKESK. With 0 bases removed from V and 8 bases from J, the gap between germline ends came to 9 bases. The CDR3 has 13 amino acids. In DNA form, the CDR3 reads TGTGCCAGCAGCCAAGACCGGGGAGGTACGCAGTATTTT. This codes for CASSQDRGGTQYF.

This clonotype was recorded at least ten times. The chain combines TRBV2 with TRBJ2-7; D may correspond to TRBD1 or TRBD2 (5 bases each). Germline lookup yields CDR1 SNHLY and CDR2 FYNNEI. Deletions cut 7 bases from V and 1 base from J, with 11 bases between. CDR3 length equals 13 residues. The CDR3 DNA reads as TGTGCCAGCAAGGTCGGGGCGTCCTACGAGCAGTACTTC. It is translated as CASKVGASYEQYF. Full variable domain (missing parts from reference TRBV2 and TRBJ2-7): EPEVTQTPSHQVTQMGQEVILRCVPISNHLYFYWYRQILGQKVEFLVSFYNNEISEKSEIFDDQFSVERPDGSNFTLKIRSTKLEDSAMYFCASKVGASYEQYFGPGTRLTVT.

The V call is TRBV6-2 or TRBV6-3, the J call TRBJ2-1, with D possibly TRBD2 on 6 matching bases. This CDR3 has 17 amino acids. Per germline, CDR1 MNHEY and CDR2 SVGEGT. Deletions cut 4 bases from V and 0 bases from J, with 16 bases between. CDR3 in DNA: TGTGCCAGCAGTTTACTTCCGGGGGTCGGCTCCTACAATGAGCAGTTCTTC. This translates into CASSLLPGVGSYNEQFF.

This clonotype was seen more than once but under ten times. V usage is TRBV19 and J usage is TRBJ2-5; either TRBD1 or TRBD2 may fit D (6 bases each). CDR3 length: 13 residues. Germline V gives CDR1 LNHDA, CDR2 SQIVND (reference sequence). V dropped 7 bases and J dropped 5 bases, with 14 bases sitting between them. The CDR3 protein is CASKGGGMETQYF. Here the CDR3 DNA reads TGTGCCAGTAAGGGGGGTGGTATGGAGACCCAGTACTTC.

This clonotype was observed a few times. This sequence joins TRBV27 and TRBJ2-1; 7 bases align to TRBD2. The germline V gene encodes CDR1 MNHEY and CDR2 SMNVEV (reference sequence). The CDR3 spans 13 residues. The CDR3 sequence is CASKRGRSDEQFF. The CDR3 DNA follows: TGTGCTTCCAAGCGGGGCAGGAGCGATGAGCAGTTCTTC.

This clonotype turned up a few times. This chain uses TRBV5-8 with TRBJ1-5; D might be TRBD1 (5 bases). Trimming pared 2 bases from V and 7 bases from J, leaving 13 bases between. The CDR3 spans 14 residues. Per the germline V gene, CDR1 is SGHTS and CDR2 is YDEGEE. Here the CDR3 DNA reads TGTGCCAGCAGCTTAAGAGGGGCACAACAGCCCCAGCATTTT. Its translation: CASSLRGAQQPQHF. Filled out from reference TRBV5-8 and TRBJ1-5, the complete variable domain reads EAGVTQSPTHLIKTRGQQATLRCSPISGHTSVYWYQQALGLGLQFLLWYDEGEERNRGNFPPRFSGRQFPNYSSELNVNALELEDSALYLCASSLRGAQQPQHFGDGTRLSIL.

This chain joins TRBV29-1 and TRBJ1-1; 9 bases are a match to TRBD1. J was trimmed by 1 base and V by 7 bases; bases with no gene match: 4. This CDR3 has 13 residues. From germline, CDR1 is SQVTM and CDR2 ANQGSEA. The CDR3 region has the DNA TGCAGCGCCAACAGGGGGCAGAACACTGAAGCTTTCTTT. Amino acids: CSANRGQNTEAFF.

On this clonotype: Since a much larger clone is just one base distant, this may be a read error. The rearrangement joins TRBV24-1 to TRBJ2-1, with D perhaps matching TRBD2 (7 bases). The tail of the sequence fits TRBJ2-7 better, so the J call may be wrong. Germline V lookup: CDR1 KGHDR, CDR2 SFDVKD. This CDR3 has 16 residues. The CDR3 DNA follows: TGTGCCACCAGTGACCCCTCGGGGGGCCGGCACAATGAGCAGTACTTC. The encoded protein is CATSDPSGGRHNEQYF.

This clonotype was seen repeatedly, ten times or more. The chain is built from TRBV30 and TRBJ2-1; 9 bases match TRBD2. This CDR3 comprises 15 residues. Per germline, CDR1 GTSNPN and CDR2 SVGIG (reference sequence). V lost 7 bases, J lost 9 bases, and 16 bases stayed unmatched. The CDR3 DNA is TGTGCCTTTGCAACGGGGGTAGCGGGAGTAGGTGAGCAGTTCTTC. It yields the protein CAFATGVAGVGEQFF.

This clonotype was counted only a few times. V gene TRBV12-3 or TRBV12-4 combines with J gene TRBJ2-1, with 11 nucleotides matching TRBD2. V shed 3 bases, J shed 7 bases, and the junction held 8 bases outside the gene matches. There are 16 residues in the CDR3. This chain's CDR3 is CASSFLVAGGPNEQFF. The CDR3 bases are TGTGCCAGCAGTTTCCTGGTAGCGGGAGGGCCTAATGAGCAGTTCTTC.

The genes are TRBV5-4 and TRBJ2-3, with D tentatively TRBD2 (5 bases). This CDR3 is built from 15 residues. Deletions cut 2 bases from V and 0 bases from J, with 10 bases between. CDR1 is SGHNT and CDR2 is YYREEE in the germline V gene (reference sequence). CDR3 bases: TGTGCCAGCAGCTTTGCGGGCGGGAGCACAGATACGCAGTATTTT. Translated, it gives CASSFAGGSTDTQYF.

This clonotype was observed at least ten times. The chain combines TRBV18 with TRBJ1-4; 7 bases match TRBD1. CDR1 is KGHSH, CDR2 LQKENI, per germline. Losses at the gene ends were 4 bases for V and 8 bases for J; bases not matched to a gene: 1. This CDR3 spans 12 amino acids. CDR3 sequence: CASSRDREKLFF. For the CDR3, the DNA is TGTGCCAGCTCACGGGACAGAGAAAAACTGTTTTTT.

This clonotype was observed many times. The rearrangement joins TRBV5-6 to TRBJ1-2; 12 nucleotides line up with TRBD1. The CDR3 is 18 amino acids. The germline CDR1 and CDR2 sequences are SGHDT and YYEEEE. V shed 3 bases and J 1 base; nucleotides not matched to a gene: 10. CDR3 amino acids: CASSSPRGQGARNYGYTF. The CDR3 nucleotides read TGTGCCAGCAGCTCGCCTCGGGGACAGGGGGCACGTAACTATGGCTACACCTTC.

This chain links TRBV24-1 with TRBJ1-2; D may be TRBD1 (6 bases). This CDR3 is built from 14 residues. With 4 bases removed from V and 6 bases from J, the gap between germline ends came to 14 bases. Germline V gene data show CDR1 as KGHDR and CDR2 as SFDVKD. CDR3 DNA: TGTGCCACCAGTGACCCTAGGACAGCGAATGGCTACACCTTC. It specifies CATSDPRTANGYTF.

This clonotype showed up just a few times. The chain links TRBV7-2 to TRBJ2-1; D may be TRBD1 or TRBD2 (5 bases each). CDR1 SGHTA and CDR2 FQGNSA come from the germline V gene. The CDR3 has 16 amino acids. V was shortened by 5 bases and J by 8 bases, with 22 bases between the two germline ends. CDR3 sequence (DNA): TGTGCCAGCAGCCCTCGATCCCGTACGGGGCTCCATGAGCAGTTCTTC. Its protein is CASSPRSRTGLHEQFF.

This clonotype was counted a few times. Since a much larger clone is just one base distant, this may be a read error. V and J are TRBV12-3 or TRBV12-4 and TRBJ2-5; 9 nucleotides match TRBD2. The CDR3 extends over 16 amino acids. This CDR3 reads CAGSPSLAGVYETQYF. CDR3 nucleotides: TGTGCCGGCAGTCCCAGTTTAGCGGGAGTTTACGAGACCCAGTACTTC.

This clonotype turned up a few times. The chain joins TRBV19 to TRBJ2-1; tentatively, D is TRBD1 or TRBD2 (5 bases each). CDR1 and CDR2 (germline): LNHDA, SQIVND (reference sequence). Deletions cut 3 bases from V and 12 bases from J, with 18 bases between. The CDR3 runs to 14 residues. The CDR3 region is CASSIPSAGSGQFF. The CDR3 DNA is TGTGCCAGTAGTATCCCCTCCGCAGGGAGCGGGCAGTTCTTC.